This T cell receptor (beta chain) originates from a study of spatial heterogeneity in lung cancer. Study-wide results and limits: Ubiquitous expanded tumor TCRs were seen in blood more at resection than at follow-up.

The presence of a unique molecular identifier marked each TCR cDNA molecule. TCRdb ran MiXCR on the 5' RACE reads and lists one entry per CDR3 protein. The table records under 30,000 distinct CDR3 sequences, roughly 4.7% of them present only once. The germline CDR1 and CDR2 sequences are MNHNY and SVGAGI (reference sequence). V gave up 6 bases and J gave up 8 bases; unmatched junction bases: 9. The CDR3 is made up of 14 amino acids. Time point noted: sample taken at primary tumor resection. The donors comprised about 70 untreated early-stage non-small cell lung cancer patients. In each case, whole RNA from tumor, nontumor lung or frozen PBMC was sequenced unsorted. This clonotype was found many times. Its antigen is as yet unknown.

The rearrangement links TRBV6-6 to TRBJ1-4, with 7 bases matching TRBD1. The sequences come from PBMCs, collected at surgery. This receptor was identified in a male donor with early-stage non-small cell lung cancer. CDR3 coding DNA: TGTGCCAGCAGGGAACGACAGGGACTGGAAAAACTGTTTTTT. Protein: CASRERQGLEKLFF.